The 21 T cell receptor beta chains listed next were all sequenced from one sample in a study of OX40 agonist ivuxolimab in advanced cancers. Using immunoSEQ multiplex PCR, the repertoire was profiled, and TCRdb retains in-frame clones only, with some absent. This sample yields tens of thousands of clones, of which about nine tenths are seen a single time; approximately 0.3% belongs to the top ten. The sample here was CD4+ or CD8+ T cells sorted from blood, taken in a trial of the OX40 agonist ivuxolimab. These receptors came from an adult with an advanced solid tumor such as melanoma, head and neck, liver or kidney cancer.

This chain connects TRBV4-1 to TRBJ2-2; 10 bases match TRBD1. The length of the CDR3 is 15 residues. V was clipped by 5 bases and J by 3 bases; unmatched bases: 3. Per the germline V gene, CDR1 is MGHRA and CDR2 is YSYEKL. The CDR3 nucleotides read TGCGCCAGCAGCAAAGGACAGGGGGACACCGGGGAGCTGTTTTTT. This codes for CASSKGQGDTGELFF.

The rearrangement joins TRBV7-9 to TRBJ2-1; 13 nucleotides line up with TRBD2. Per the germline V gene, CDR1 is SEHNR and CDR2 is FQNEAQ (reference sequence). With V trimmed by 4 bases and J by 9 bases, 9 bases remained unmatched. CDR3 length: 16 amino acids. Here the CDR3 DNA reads TGTGCCAGCAGCTATGTCCCCGGACTAGCGGGGGTTGAGCAGTTCTTC. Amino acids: CASSYVPGLAGVEQFF.

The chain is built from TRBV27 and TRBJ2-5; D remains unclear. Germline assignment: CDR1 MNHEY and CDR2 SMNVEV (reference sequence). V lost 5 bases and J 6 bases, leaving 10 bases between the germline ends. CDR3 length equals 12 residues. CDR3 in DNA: TGTGCCAGCAGTAGGGATCTTCAGACCCAGTACTTC. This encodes CASSRDLQTQYF.

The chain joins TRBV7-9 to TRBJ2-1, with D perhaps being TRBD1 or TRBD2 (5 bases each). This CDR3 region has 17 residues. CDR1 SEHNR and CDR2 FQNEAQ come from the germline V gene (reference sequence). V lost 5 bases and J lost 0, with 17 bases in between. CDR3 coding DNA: TGTGCCAGCAGCCCAAAACCTCGGGGCACCTCCTACAATGAGCAGTTCTTC. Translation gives CASSPKPRGTSYNEQFF.

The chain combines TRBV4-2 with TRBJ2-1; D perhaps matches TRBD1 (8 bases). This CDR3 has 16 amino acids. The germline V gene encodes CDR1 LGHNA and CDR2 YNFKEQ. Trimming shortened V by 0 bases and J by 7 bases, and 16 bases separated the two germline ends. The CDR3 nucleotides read TGTGCCAGCAGCCAAGAACAGGGGGGGGGCCGGAATGAGCAGTTCTTC. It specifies CASSQEQGGGRNEQFF.

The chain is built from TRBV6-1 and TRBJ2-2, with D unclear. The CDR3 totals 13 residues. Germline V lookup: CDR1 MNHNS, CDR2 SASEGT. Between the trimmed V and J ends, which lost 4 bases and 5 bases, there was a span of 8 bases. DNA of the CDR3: TGTGCCAGCAGTGGCAGGAATACCGGGGAGCTGTTTTTT. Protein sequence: CASSGRNTGELFF.

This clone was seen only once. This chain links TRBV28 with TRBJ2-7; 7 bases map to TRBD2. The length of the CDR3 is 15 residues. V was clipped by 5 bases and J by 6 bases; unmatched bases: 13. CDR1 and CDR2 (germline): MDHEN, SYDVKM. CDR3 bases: TGTGCCAGCAGTGCCCGAGGTACAGGCGGGGGCGAGCAGTACGTC. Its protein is CASSARGTGGGEQYV.

The CDR3 loop is CASGPQWEQFF. The CDR3 DNA follows: TGTGCTAGTGGCCCACAGTGGGAGCAGTTCTTC. The chain uses TRBV12-5 and TRBJ2-1, with unresolved D. From germline, CDR1 is LGHNT and CDR2 FRNRAP. The CDR3 spans 11 residues. V shed 6 bases and J shed 10 bases, with 10 bases lying between them.

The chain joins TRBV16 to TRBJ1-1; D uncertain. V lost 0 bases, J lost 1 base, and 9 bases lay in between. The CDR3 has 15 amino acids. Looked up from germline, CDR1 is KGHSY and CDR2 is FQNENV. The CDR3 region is CASSQSNTGNTEAFF. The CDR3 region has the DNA TGTGCCAGCAGCCAATCGAACACGGGGAACACTGAAGCTTTCTTT. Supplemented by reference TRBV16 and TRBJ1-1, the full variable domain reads GEEVAQTPKHLVRGEGQKAKLYCAPIKGHSYVFWYQQVLKNEFKFLISFQNENVFDETGMPKERFSAKCLPNSPCSLEIQATKLEDSAVYFCASSQSNTGNTEAFFGQGTRLTVV.

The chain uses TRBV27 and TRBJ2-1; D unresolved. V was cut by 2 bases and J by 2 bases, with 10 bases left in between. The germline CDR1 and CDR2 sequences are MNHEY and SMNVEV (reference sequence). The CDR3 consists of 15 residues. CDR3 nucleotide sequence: TGTGCCAGCAGTTTAGAACAGCTTCCCTACAATGAGCAGTTCTTC. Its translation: CASSLEQLPYNEQFF.

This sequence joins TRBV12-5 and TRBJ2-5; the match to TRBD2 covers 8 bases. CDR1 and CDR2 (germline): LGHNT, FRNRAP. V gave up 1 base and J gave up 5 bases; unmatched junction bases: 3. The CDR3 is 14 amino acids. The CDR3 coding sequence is TGTGCTAGTGGTTTGGACGTAGCGGGGGAGACCCAGTACTTC. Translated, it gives CASGLDVAGETQYF.

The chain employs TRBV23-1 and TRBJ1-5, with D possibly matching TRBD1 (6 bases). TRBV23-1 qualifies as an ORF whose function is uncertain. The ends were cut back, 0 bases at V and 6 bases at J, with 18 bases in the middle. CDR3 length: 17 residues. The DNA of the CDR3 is TGCGCCAGCAGTCAATCGGTTTTAGGGGGTGCGGGTCAGCCCCAGCATTTT. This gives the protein CASSQSVLGGAGQPQHF.

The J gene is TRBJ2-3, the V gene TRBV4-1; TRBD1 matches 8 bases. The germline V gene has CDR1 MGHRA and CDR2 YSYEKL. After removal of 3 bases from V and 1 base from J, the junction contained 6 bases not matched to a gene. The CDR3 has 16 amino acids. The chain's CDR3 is CASSHTPGQGTDTQYF. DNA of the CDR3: TGCGCCAGCAGCCACACTCCGGGACAGGGCACAGATACGCAGTATTTT.

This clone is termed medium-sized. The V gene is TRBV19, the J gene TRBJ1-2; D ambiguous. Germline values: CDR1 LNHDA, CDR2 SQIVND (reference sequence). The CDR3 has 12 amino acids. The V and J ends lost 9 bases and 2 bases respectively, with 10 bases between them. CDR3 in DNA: TGTGCCAGCGACGGACGGAACTATGGCTACACCTTC. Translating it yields CASDGRNYGYTF.

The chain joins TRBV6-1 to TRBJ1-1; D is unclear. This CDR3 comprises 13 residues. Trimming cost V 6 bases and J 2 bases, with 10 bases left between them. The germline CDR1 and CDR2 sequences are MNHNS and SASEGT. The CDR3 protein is CASSAGSNTEAFF. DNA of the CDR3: TGTGCCAGCAGCGCCGGGAGTAACACTGAAGCTTTCTTT.

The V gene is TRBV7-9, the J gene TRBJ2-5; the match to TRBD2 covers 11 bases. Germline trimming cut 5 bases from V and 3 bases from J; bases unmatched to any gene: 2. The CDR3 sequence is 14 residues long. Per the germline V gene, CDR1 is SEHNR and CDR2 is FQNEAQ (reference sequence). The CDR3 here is CASSQLAGEETQYF. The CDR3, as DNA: TGTGCCAGCAGCCAACTAGCGGGGGAAGAGACCCAGTACTTC.

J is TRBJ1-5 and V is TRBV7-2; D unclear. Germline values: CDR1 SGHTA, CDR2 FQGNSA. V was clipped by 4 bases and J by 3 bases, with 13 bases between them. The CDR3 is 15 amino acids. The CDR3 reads CASSSDLSINQPQHF. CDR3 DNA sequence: TGTGCCAGCAGCTCAGATTTAAGCATCAATCAGCCCCAGCATTTT.

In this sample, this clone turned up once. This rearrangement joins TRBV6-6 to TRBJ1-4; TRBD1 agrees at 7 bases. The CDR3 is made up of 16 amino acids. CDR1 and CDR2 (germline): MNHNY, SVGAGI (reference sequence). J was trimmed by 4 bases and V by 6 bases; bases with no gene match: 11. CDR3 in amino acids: CASRTTRQGGNEKLFF. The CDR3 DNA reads TGTGCCAGCAGGACCACGCGACAGGGAGGTAATGAAAAACTGTTTTTT.

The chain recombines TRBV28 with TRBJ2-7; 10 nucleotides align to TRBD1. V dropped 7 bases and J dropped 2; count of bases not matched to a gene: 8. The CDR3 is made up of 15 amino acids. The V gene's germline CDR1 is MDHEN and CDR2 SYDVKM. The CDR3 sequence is CASINPGQGTYEQYF. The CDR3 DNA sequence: TGTGCCAGCATCAATCCGGGACAGGGGACCTACGAGCAGTACTTC. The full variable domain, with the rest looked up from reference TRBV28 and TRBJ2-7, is DVKVTQSSRYLVKRTGEKVFLECVQDMDHENMFWYRQDPGLGLRLIYFSYDVKMKEKGDIPEGYSVSREKKERFSLILESASTNQTSMYLCASINPGQGTYEQYFGPGTRLTVT.

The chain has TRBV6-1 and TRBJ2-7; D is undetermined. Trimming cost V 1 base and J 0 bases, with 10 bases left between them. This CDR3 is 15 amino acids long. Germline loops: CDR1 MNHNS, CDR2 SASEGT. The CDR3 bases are TGTGCCAGCAGTGAAGGGCAGGCGAGCTCCTACGAGCAGTACTTC. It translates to CASSEGQASSYEQYF.

CDR3 coding DNA: TGCGCCAGCAGCAACGGGACGGATTACAATGAGCAGTTCTTC. Its protein product is CASSNGTDYNEQFF. The chain combines TRBV5-1 with TRBJ2-1, with D perhaps given as TRBD1 or TRBD2 (5 bases each). V lost 4 bases, J lost 4 bases, and 12 bases lay in between. CDR3 length equals 14 residues. CDR1 and CDR2 from the germline V gene are SGHRS and YFSETQ.